This TCR beta chain was captured in a study of cytomegalovirus exposure and HLA in healthy donors. Study-level information: There were about 86 million unique TCRs (from HLA-typed donors) in an early data release.

The PCR contained 60 Vbeta and 13 Jbeta primers. The method was immunoSEQ multiplex PCR; TCRdb's version includes in-frame clones alone and lacks a portion of them. The sample consists of roughly 150,000 clones, 79% of them appearing once. CDR1 and CDR2 (germline): SGHNT, YYREEE (reference sequence). V gave up 0 bases and J gave up 4 bases, with 9 bases separating them. This CDR3 has 14 residues. The chain has TRBV5-4 and TRBJ2-3; no definite D call. Sequenced input: PBMCs. The source is a man aged 35-49 years in good health and CMV-seropositive. The CDR3 sequence is CASSLDFTADTQYF. The CDR3 DNA follows: TGTGCCAGCAGCTTGGACTTTACGGCAGATACGCAGTATTTT.